Listed below are T cell receptor beta chains from one sample, sequenced in a study of CD8+ T cells in alopecia areata. The protocol was immunoSEQ multiplex PCR, while the TCRdb copy is restricted to in-frame clones and leaves out a portion. This table holds roughly 280,000 clones, 60% found once. The sample here was CD4+ T cells sorted from blood, taken at approximately week 51, from a patient treated with tofacitinib. The origin of the receptors is a human donor with alopecia areata. CDR3s include the opening cysteine and the closing phenylalanine or tryptophan. The order of the fields is V gene, D gene, J gene, clone size, CDR3 DNA, CDR3 protein. D genes are given only for firm matches. Rows may omit the clone size; those that give it use once, few, many or a size class.

>TRBV7-2|TRBD2|TRBJ2-5|.
TGTGCCAGCAGAGTAGCGGGGGGGTCGGAGACCCAGTACTTC
CASRVAGGSETQYF
>TRBV30|.|TRBJ2-5|.
TGTGCCTGGACCCCAGGCGGGGGCGATGAGACCCAGTACTTC
CAWTPGGGDETQYF
>TRBV4-3|.|TRBJ1-6|.
TGCGCCAGCAGCCAAGATTACAGGGCGGGTTCACCCCTCCACTTT
CASSQDYRAGSPLHF
>TRBV5-4|TRBD1|TRBJ2-7|.
TGTGCCAGCACCTACCCAGGGGGCCCCTACGAGCAGTACTTC
CASTYPGGPYEQYF
>TRBV7-9|.|TRBJ2-3|.
TGTGCCAGCACAAGCACAGATACGCAGTATTTT
CASTSTDTQYF
>TRBV19|.|TRBJ1-2|.
TGTGCCAGTAGTACTAAAGGTGGCTACACCTTC
CASSTKGGYTF
>TRBV9|.|TRBJ2-2|.
TGTGCCAGCAGCCCCTCATGGAGAATTGGCGCCGGGGAGCTGTTTTTT
CASSPSWRIGAGELFF
>TRBV19|TRBD2|TRBJ2-1|few
TGTGCCTCACAGGGACTAGGGTCATACAATGAGCAGTTCTTC
CASQGLGSYNEQFF
>TRBV28|.|TRBJ2-7|.
TGTGCCAGCGGCCCCGGGACACTGGACGCCTACGAGCAGTACTTC
CASGPGTLDAYEQYF
>TRBV7-9|TRBD1|TRBJ1-2|.
TGTGCCAGCAGCCCCGGGACAGAGCACTATGGCTACACCTTC
CASSPGTEHYGYTF
>TRBV5-1|.|TRBJ2-1|.
TGCGCCAGCAGCTTGGAGCACTCTGAGCAGTTCTTC
CASSLEHSEQFF
>TRBV4-1|.|TRBJ2-7|.
TGCGCCAGCAGCCACGAGGTAGTTATTCAGGGCTACGAGCAGTACTTC
CASSHEVVIQGYEQYF
>TRBV20-1|.|TRBJ2-5|.
TGCAGTGCTAGGACGGGAGAGACCCAGTACTTC
CSARTGETQYF
>TRBV29-1|.|TRBJ1-2|.
TGCAGCGTTTTACCGGGAGGCACTAACTATGGCTACACCTTC
CSVLPGGTNYGYTF
>TRBV29-1|.|TRBJ1-3|.
TGCAGCGGCGGGACCGAGAGGGACACCATATATTTT
CSGGTERDTIYF
>TRBV7-9|.|TRBJ1-2|.
TGTGCCAGCAGCACCATTGCTAACTATGGCTACACCTTC
CASSTIANYGYTF
>TRBV27|.|TRBJ1-1|.
TGTGCCAGCAGTTTATTCCCCAAGAACACTGAAGCTTTCTTT
CASSLFPKNTEAFF
>TRBV27|TRBD1|TRBJ2-7|.
TGTGCCAGCAGGCAAATAGGACAGGGGTCGAAAAGCTACGAGCAGTACTTC
CASRQIGQGSKSYEQYF
>TRBV29-1|TRBD1|TRBJ1-1|few
TGCAGCGTTGAGGGACAGGGTACCACTGAAGCTTTCTTT
CSVEGQGTTEAFF
>TRBV29-1|.|TRBJ2-1|few
TGCAGCGGCGCCCGTCCAGGGAGGAATGAGCAGTTCTTC
CSGARPGRNEQFF
>TRBV2|.|TRBJ2-7|.
TGTGCCAGCAGTGAGCAGGGCTACGAGCAGTACTTC
CASSEQGYEQYF
>TRBV5-6|.|TRBJ2-5|.
TGTGCCAGCAGCCTGGGACTTTTACAAGAGACCCAGTACTTC
CASSLGLLQETQYF
>TRBV14|.|TRBJ2-6|few
TGTGCCAGCAGCCAAGGCCTCAGGGCTGGGGCCAACGTCCTGACTTTC
CASSQGLRAGANVLTF
>TRBV6-6|TRBD1|TRBJ2-3|.
TGTGCCAGCAGTTATTGGGACAGGGGCACAGATACGCAGTATTTT
CASSYWDRGTDTQYF
>TRBV29-1|TRBD2|TRBJ2-1|.
TGCAGCGTTGAAGGTGGACTAGCGGGGGCTCCCTACAATGAGCAGTTCTTC
CSVEGGLAGAPYNEQFF
>TRBV5-4|.|TRBJ1-1|.
TGTGCCAGCAGGAGGATGAGGGAGGTGAACACTGAAGCTTTCTTT
CASRRMREVNTEAFF
>TRBV4-1|TRBD2|TRBJ2-1|once
TGCGCCAGCAGCCGGCTAGCGGGGGGGGTCGATGAGCAGTTCTTC
CASSRLAGGVDEQFF
>TRBV5-1|TRBD2|TRBJ2-3|.
TGCGCCACCCGACTAGCGGGGGGGCACACAGATACGCAGTATTTT
CATRLAGGHTDTQYF
>TRBV7-3|.|TRBJ2-3|.
TGTGCCAGCCAGATTAAGGAGGGGACAGATACGCAGTATTTT
CASQIKEGTDTQYF
>TRBV25-1|.|TRBJ1-2|.
TGTGCCAGCAGCTCATTAAAGGGTGGCTACACCTTC
CASSSLKGGYTF
>TRBV11-2|.|TRBJ2-7|few
TGTGCCAGCAGGCCAATCAGGGGGGCCTACGAGCAGTACTTC
CASRPIRGAYEQYF
>TRBV5-4|.|TRBJ2-5|few
TGTGCCAGCAGCTTGGGGCCTAGCTCCCAAGAGACCCAGTACTTC
CASSLGPSSQETQYF
>TRBV5-1|.|TRBJ2-7|.
TGCGCCAGCCCTGATATCCGGGACGGCACCTACGAGCAGTACTTC
CASPDIRDGTYEQYF
>TRBV6-5|.|TRBJ1-1|few
TGTGCCAGCAGTTATCGAACTGAAGCTTTCTTT
CASSYRTEAFF
>TRBV7-9|.|TRBJ1-5|.
TGTGCCAGCAAGGGGGATCAGCCCCAGCATTTT
CASKGDQPQHF
>TRBV7-3|TRBD1|TRBJ1-2|.
TGTGCCAGCAGCTTCGGACAGGGAGGCGGCTACACCTTC
CASSFGQGGGYTF
>TRBV11-2|.|TRBJ2-2|.
TGTGCCAGCAGCTTAGTGGGCGGCGCCGGGGAGCTGTTTTTT
CASSLVGGAGELFF
>TRBV4-3|TRBD1|TRBJ1-2|.
TGCGCCAGCAGCCAAGATGTGACCGGGACAGGGTTAGGCTACACCTTC
CASSQDVTGTGLGYTF
>TRBV5-6|TRBD1|TRBJ2-1|.
TGTGCCAGCAGCGTACAGGGGTCCAATGAGCAGTTCTTC
CASSVQGSNEQFF
>TRBV29-1|.|TRBJ2-5|.
TGCAGCGTTGTACGGGGGGCCTCCCCAGAGACCCAGTACTTC
CSVVRGASPETQYF
>TRBV5-1|.|TRBJ2-7|.
TGCGCCAGCAGCTCCCAGGGGAGAGTCTACGAGCAGTACTTC
CASSSQGRVYEQYF
>TRBV30|.|TRBJ1-5|.
TGTGCCTGGAGTGTAGACGGGACAAGGCCCCAGCATTTT
CAWSVDGTRPQHF
>TRBV11-3|.|TRBJ2-2|.
TGTGCCAGCAGCTTAGGCAGTACACCTGGGGAGCTGTTTTTT
CASSLGSTPGELFF
>TRBV5-1|.|TRBJ2-2|.
TGCGCCAGCAGCGGACAGTCGTTGTCCGGGGAGCTGTTTTTT
CASSGQSLSGELFF
>TRBV14|.|TRBJ1-1|.
TGTGCCAGCAGCCTGAGGCGGGGTGGCATGTGGAACACTGAAGCTTTCTTT
CASSLRRGGMWNTEAFF
>TRBV4-1|.|TRBJ2-1|.
TGCGCCAGCAGCCCATTCGGGACACCTTACAATGAGCAGTTCTTC
CASSPFGTPYNEQFF